This record concerns one T cell receptor beta chain sequence. This entry belongs to a study of T cells in Graves' hyperthyroidism and ophthalmopathy. The blood was taken when hyperthyroidism was first diagnosed, before any ophthalmopathy symptoms showed up. The trim removed 4 bases at V and 2 bases at J, leaving 7 bases unmatched. The CDR3 spans 16 residues. CDR1 and CDR2 (germline): MNHEY, SMNVEV (reference sequence). Researchers amplified the TCR beta CDR3 regions from RNA transcripts. When the TCR CDR3 underwent first-round RT-PCR, the HTBI primer set was used. TCRdb re-derived calls from the multiplex PCR reads in MiXCR, one entry per CDR3 protein. Of some 250,000 distinct CDR3 sequences detected, 12% to 15% appear once; the ten largest clones hold about 30%.

The specimen was blood. This sequence was found in a woman aged 45-65 years with Graves' hyperthyroidism that later progressed to Graves' ophthalmopathy. The chain combines TRBV27 with TRBJ2-4, with 8 bases matching TRBD1. The CDR3 here is CASSSRTGLTKNIQYF. In nucleotides, the CDR3 is TGTGCCAGCAGTTCCCGGACAGGGTTGACCAAAAACATTCAGTACTTC.